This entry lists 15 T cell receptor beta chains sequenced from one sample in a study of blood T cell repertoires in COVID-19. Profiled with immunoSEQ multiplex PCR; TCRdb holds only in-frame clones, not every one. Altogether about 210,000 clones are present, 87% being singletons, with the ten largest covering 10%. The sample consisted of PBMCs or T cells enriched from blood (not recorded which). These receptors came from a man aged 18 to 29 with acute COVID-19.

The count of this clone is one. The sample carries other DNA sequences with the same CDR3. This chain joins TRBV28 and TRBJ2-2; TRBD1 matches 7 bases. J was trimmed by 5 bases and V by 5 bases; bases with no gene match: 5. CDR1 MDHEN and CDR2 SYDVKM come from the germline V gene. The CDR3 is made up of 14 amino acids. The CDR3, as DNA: TGTGCCAGCAGTCCCCGCAGGGGGACCGGGGAGCTGTTTTTT. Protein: CASSPRRGTGELFF.

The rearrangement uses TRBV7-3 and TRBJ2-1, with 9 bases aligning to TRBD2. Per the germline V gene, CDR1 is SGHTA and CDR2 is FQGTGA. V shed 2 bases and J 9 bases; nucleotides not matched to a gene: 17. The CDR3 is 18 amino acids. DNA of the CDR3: TGTGCCAGCAGCTTAGGGTGGCGGGAGGGCCCCGGGGACGGTGAGCAGTTCTTC. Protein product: CASSLGWREGPGDGEQFF.

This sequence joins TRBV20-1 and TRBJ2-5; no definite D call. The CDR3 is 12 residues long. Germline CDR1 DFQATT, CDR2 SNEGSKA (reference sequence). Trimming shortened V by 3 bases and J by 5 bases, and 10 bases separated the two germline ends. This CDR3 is CSASGDTETQYF. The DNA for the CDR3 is TGCAGTGCTAGTGGAGATACTGAGACCCAGTACTTC.

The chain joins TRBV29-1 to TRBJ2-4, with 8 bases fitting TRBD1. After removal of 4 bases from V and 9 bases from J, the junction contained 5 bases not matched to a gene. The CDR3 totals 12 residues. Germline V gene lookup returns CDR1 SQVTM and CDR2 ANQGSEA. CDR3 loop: CSVARTGSIQYF. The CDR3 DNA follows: TGCAGCGTTGCGCGGACAGGGTCCATTCAGTACTTC.

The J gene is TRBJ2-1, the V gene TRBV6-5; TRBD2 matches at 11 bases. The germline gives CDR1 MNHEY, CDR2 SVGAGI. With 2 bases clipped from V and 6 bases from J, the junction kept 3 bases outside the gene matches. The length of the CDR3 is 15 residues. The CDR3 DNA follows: TGTGCCAGCAGTTACGGACTAGCGGGTAGCAATGAGCAGTTCTTC. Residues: CASSYGLAGSNEQFF.

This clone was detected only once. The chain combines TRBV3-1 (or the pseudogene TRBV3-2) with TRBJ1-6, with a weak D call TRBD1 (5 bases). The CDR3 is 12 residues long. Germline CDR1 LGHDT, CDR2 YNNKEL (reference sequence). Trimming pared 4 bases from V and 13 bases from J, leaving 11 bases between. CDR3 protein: CASSLTSGPLHF. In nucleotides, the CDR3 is TGTGCCAGCAGCCTGACCTCAGGGCCCCTCCACTTT.

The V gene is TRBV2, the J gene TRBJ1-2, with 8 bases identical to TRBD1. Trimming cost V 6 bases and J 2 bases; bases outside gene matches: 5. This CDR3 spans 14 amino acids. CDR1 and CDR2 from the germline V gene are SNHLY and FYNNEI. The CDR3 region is CASRGGQANYGYTF. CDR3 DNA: TGTGCCAGCAGAGGGGGACAGGCGAACTATGGCTACACCTTC.

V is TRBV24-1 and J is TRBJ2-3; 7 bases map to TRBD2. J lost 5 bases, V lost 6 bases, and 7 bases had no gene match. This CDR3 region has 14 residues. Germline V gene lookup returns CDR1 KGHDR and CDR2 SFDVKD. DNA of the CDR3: TGTGCCACCAGTCCTAGCGGCAGAATAGATACGCAGTATTTT. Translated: CATSPSGRIDTQYF.

CDR3 nucleotide sequence: TGTGCCAGCAGCTTACTCCAGAACTATGGCTACACCTTC. This codes for CASSLLQNYGYTF. The J gene is TRBJ1-2, the V gene TRBV7-9; D ambiguous. Germline CDR1 and CDR2: SEHNR and FQNEAQ (reference sequence). The CDR3 sequence is 13 residues long. Trimming removed 2 bases at V and 2 bases at J, with 6 bases between.

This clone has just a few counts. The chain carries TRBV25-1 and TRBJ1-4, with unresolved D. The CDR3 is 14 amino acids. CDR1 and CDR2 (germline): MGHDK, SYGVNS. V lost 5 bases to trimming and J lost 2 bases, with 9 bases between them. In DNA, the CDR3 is TGTGCCAGCAGTAGTCAGTCCACTAATGAAAAACTGTTTTTT. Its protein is CASSSQSTNEKLFF.

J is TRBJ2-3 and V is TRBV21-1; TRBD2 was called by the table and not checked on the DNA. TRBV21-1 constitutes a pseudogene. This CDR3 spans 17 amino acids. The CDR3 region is CASSKNLAGAGTDTQYF. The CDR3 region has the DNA TGTGCCAGCAGCAAAAACCTAGCGGGAGCTGGCACAGATACGCAGTATTTT.

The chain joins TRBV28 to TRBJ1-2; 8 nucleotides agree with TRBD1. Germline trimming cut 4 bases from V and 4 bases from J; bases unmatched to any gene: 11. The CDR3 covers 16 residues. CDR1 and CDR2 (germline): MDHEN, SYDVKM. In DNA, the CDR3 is TGTGCCAGCAGTTCTGGACAGGGCCCAATCAGCTATGGCTACACCTTC. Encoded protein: CASSSGQGPISYGYTF.

DNA for the CDR3: TGCGCCAGCACCCTAGCGGGAGGGTACAATGAGCAGTTCTTC. Protein product: CASTLAGGYNEQFF. The chain uses TRBV5-1 and TRBJ2-1; 12 bases are shared with TRBD2. This CDR3 region has 14 residues. CDR1 and CDR2 (germline): SGHRS, YFSETQ. V was pared by 6 bases and J by 4 bases, with 2 bases of the junction left unmatched.

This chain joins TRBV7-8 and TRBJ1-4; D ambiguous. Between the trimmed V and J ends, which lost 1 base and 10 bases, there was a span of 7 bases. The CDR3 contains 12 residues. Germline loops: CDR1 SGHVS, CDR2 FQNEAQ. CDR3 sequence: CASSLVEGKLFF. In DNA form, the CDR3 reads TGTGCCAGCAGCTTAGTGGAGGGAAAACTGTTTTTT.

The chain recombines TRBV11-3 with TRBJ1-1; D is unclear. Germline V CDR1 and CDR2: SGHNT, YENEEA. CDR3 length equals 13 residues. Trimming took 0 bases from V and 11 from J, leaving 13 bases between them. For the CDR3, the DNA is TGTGCCAGCAGCTTAGATCTGAGGGTCGGGGCTTTCTTT. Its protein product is CASSLDLRVGAFF.